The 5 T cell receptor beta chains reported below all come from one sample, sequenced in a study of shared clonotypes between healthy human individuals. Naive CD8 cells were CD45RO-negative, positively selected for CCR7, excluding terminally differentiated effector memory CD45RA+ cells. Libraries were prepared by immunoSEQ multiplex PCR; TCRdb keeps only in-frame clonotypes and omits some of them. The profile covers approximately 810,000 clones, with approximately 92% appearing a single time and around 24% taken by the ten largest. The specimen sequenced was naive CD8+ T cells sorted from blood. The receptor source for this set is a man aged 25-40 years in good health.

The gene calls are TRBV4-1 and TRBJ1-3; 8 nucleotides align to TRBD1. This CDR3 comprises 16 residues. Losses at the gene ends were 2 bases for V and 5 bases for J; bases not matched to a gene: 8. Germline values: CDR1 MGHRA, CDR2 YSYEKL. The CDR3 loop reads CASSQPRTGSRNTIYF. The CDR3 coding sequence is TGCGCCAGCAGCCAACCAAGGACAGGGTCTAGAAACACCATATATTTT.

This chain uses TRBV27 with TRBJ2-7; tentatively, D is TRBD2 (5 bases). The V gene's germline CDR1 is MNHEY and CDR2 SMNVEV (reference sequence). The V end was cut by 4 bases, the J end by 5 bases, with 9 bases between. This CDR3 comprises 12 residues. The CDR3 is CASSSGVNEQYF. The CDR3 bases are TGTGCCAGCAGTTCCGGGGTGAACGAGCAGTACTTC.

This chain's CDR3 is CASSSRLAGESYNEQFF. CDR3 in DNA: TGTGCCAGCAGCTCGAGACTAGCGGGAGAGTCCTACAATGAGCAGTTCTTC. V and J are TRBV9 and TRBJ2-1; 12 nucleotides align to TRBD2. The CDR3 is made up of 17 amino acids. V lost 4 bases to trimming and J lost 1 base; unmatched junction nucleotides: 6. CDR1 and CDR2 (germline): SGDLS, YYNGEE.

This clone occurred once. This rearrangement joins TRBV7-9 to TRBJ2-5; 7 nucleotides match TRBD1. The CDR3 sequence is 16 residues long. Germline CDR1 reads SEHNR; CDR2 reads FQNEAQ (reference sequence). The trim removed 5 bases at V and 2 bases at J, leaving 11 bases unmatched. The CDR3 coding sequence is TGTGCCAGCAGCGCAATGGGACCGGGACAGCAAGAGACCCAGTACTTC. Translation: CASSAMGPGQQETQYF.

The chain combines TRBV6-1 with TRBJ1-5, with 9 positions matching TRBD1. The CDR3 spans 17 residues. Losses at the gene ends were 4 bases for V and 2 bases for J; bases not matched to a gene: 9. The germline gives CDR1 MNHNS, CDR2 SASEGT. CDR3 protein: CASSVYRGQFGNQPQHF. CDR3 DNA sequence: TGTGCCAGCAGTGTTTACAGGGGGCAGTTCGGCAATCAGCCCCAGCATTTT.